The next 21 T cell receptor beta chains were all read from a single sample in a study of T cell responses to AZD1222 COVID-19 vaccine. The protocol was immunoSEQ multiplex PCR, while the TCRdb copy is restricted to in-frame clones and leaves out a portion. This repertoire shows 110,000 or so clones, 70% to 90% found once; its top ten account for roughly 9%. The specimen comprised peripheral blood, sampled on day 0 of AZD1222 vaccination. The receptor source for this set is an adult in good health.

This chain connects TRBV27 to TRBJ1-2; D remains unclear. The CDR3 loop spans 13 amino acids. Trimming removed 5 bases from V and 1 base from J, with 8 bases in between. Per the germline V gene, CDR1 is MNHEY and CDR2 is SMNVEV (reference sequence). Here the CDR3 reads CASSPPGNYGYTF. The CDR3 DNA reads TGTGCCAGCAGTCCGCCCGGTAACTATGGCTACACCTTC.

The count of this clone is one. The chain joins TRBV4-1 to TRBJ2-3, with D possibly being TRBD2 (5 bases). The V end was cut by 5 bases, the J end by 0 bases, with 15 bases between. CDR3 length equals 16 residues. Germline CDR1 is MGHRA and CDR2 is YSYEKL. The CDR3 region is CASSKTDWTSTDTQYF. CDR3 nucleotide sequence: TGCGCCAGCAGCAAGACGGACTGGACTAGCACAGATACGCAGTATTTT.

This chain connects TRBV7-9 to TRBJ2-3; no clear D. From germline, CDR1 is SEHNR and CDR2 FQNEAQ (reference sequence). There are 14 residues in the CDR3. V was shortened by 4 bases and J by 6 bases, with 14 bases between the two germline ends. CDR3 nucleotide sequence: TGTGCCAGCAGCTCCCCCGGGTCTCACGATACGCAGTATTTT. Its protein product is CASSSPGSHDTQYF.

V and J are TRBV29-1 and TRBJ1-5; unclear D gene. The ends were cut back, 5 bases at V and 9 bases at J, with 14 bases in the middle. The CDR3 sequence is 12 residues long. Germline CDR1 is SQVTM and CDR2 is ANQGSEA. CDR3 loop: CSVWAGSGPQHF. DNA of the CDR3: TGCAGCGTTTGGGCGGGTAGCGGGCCCCAGCATTTT.

The chain links TRBV30 to TRBJ2-1, with D uncertain. V was pared by 0 bases and J by 8 bases, with 11 bases between. The CDR3 totals 13 residues. Germline V lookup: CDR1 GTSNPN, CDR2 SVGIG (reference sequence). CDR3 protein: CAWSVFIVDEQFF. The CDR3 nucleotides are TGTGCCTGGAGTGTGTTCATCGTGGATGAGCAGTTCTTC.

This clone was seen more than once but under ten times. The genes are TRBV12-5 and TRBJ1-1; maybe TRBD1 (5 bases). In germline, CDR1 is LGHNT, CDR2 FRNRAP. Trimming cost V 5 bases and J 0 bases, with 13 bases left between them. The CDR3 is 15 residues long. The CDR3: CASGRGMAMNTEAFF. CDR3 DNA: TGTGCTAGTGGTAGGGGAATGGCCATGAACACTGAAGCTTTCTTT. Filled out from reference TRBV12-5 and TRBJ1-1, the complete variable domain reads DARVTQTPRHKVTEMGQEVTMRCQPILGHNTVFWYRQTMMQGLELLAYFRNRAPLDDSGMPKDRFSAEMPDATLATLKIQPSEPRDSAVYFCASGRGMAMNTEAFFGQGTRLTVV.

This chain's CDR3 is CASSPFGPLMNTEAFF. The CDR3 nucleotides read TGTGCCAGCAGTCCCTTTGGTCCCCTTATGAACACTGAAGCTTTCTTT. The V call is TRBV27, the J call TRBJ1-1; no definite D call. Germline CDR1 MNHEY, CDR2 SMNVEV (reference sequence). V was trimmed by 5 bases and J by 0 bases, leaving 16 bases between them. CDR3 length: 16 residues.

The chain has TRBV5-1 and TRBJ1-2; D might be TRBD1 (5 bases). The CDR3 totals 15 residues. Trimming shortened V by 1 base and J by 2 bases, and 12 bases separated the two germline ends. Per germline, CDR1 SGHRS and CDR2 YFSETQ. The DNA of the CDR3 is TGCGCCAGCAGCTTGTCTGTGGGGCAAAACTATGGCTACACCTTC. It yields the protein CASSLSVGQNYGYTF.

The chain recombines TRBV6-5 with TRBJ2-1; 9 bases map to TRBD2. The CDR3 extends over 15 amino acids. The junction had 12 bases not matched to a gene; V was cut back by 8 bases and J by 7 bases. The germline V gene encodes CDR1 MNHEY and CDR2 SVGAGI. The CDR3 spells CASRMNSGGFNEQFF. The CDR3 bases are TGTGCCAGCCGCATGAATAGCGGGGGCTTTAATGAGCAGTTCTTC.

J is TRBJ1-1 and V is TRBV7-2; D not certain. CDR3 size: 12 residues. The germline V gene has CDR1 SGHTA and CDR2 FQGNSA. V dropped 5 bases and J dropped 5 bases, with 9 bases sitting between them. The CDR3 sequence is CASSHGRTEAFF. Written as DNA, the CDR3 is TGTGCCAGCAGCCACGGAAGGACTGAAGCTTTCTTT.

This sequence joins TRBV25-1 and TRBJ2-6; perhaps TRBD1 as D (6 bases). CDR1 is MGHDK, CDR2 SYGVNS, per germline. The ends were cut back, 2 bases at V and 0 bases at J, with 14 bases in the middle. This CDR3 is 18 amino acids long. The CDR3 is CASSETEGGSSGANVLTF. The CDR3, as DNA: TGTGCCAGCAGTGAAACGGAAGGGGGATCCTCTGGGGCCAACGTCCTGACTTTC.

The genes are TRBV5-4 and TRBJ2-7; possible D gene TRBD2, 5 bases. There are 13 residues in the CDR3. V dropped 4 bases and J dropped 2 bases, with 10 bases sitting between them. Germline CDR1 is SGHNT and CDR2 is YYREEE (reference sequence). Here the CDR3 reads CASSEGRTYEQYF. The DNA for the CDR3 is TGTGCCAGCAGCGAGGGCAGAACCTACGAGCAGTACTTC.

This clone has only one observation. The chain joins TRBV5-1 to TRBJ2-7; D unclear. V was clipped by 4 bases and J by 3 bases, with 5 bases between them. Germline V lookup: CDR1 SGHRS, CDR2 YFSETQ. The CDR3 contains 11 residues. In nucleotides, the CDR3 is TGCGCCAGCAGCGCTGACTACGAGCAGTACTTC. Its translation: CASSADYEQYF.

The V call is TRBV10-3, the J call TRBJ2-5; D possibly corresponds to TRBD1 (6 bases). Germline CDR1 is ENHRY and CDR2 is SYGVKD. The CDR3 has 13 residues. The ends were cut back, 6 bases at V and 3 bases at J, with 11 bases in the middle. This CDR3 is CAIRDPGEETQYF. DNA of the CDR3: TGTGCCATCAGAGACCCAGGGGAAGAGACCCAGTACTTC.

The V call is TRBV7-2, the J call TRBJ2-5; D unresolved. CDR1 is SGHTA, CDR2 FQGNSA, per germline. This CDR3 comprises 12 residues. Trimming shortened V by 5 bases and J by 0 bases, and 4 bases separated the two germline ends. The CDR3 sequence: CASSPYQETQYF. The DNA for the CDR3 is TGTGCCAGCAGCCCGTACCAAGAGACCCAGTACTTC. The full variable domain, with the rest looked up from reference TRBV7-2 and TRBJ2-5, is GAGVSQSPSNKVTEKGKDVELRCDPISGHTALYWYRQSLGQGLEFLIYFQGNSAPDKSGLPSDRFSAERTGGSVSTLTIQRTQQEDSAVYLCASSPYQETQYFGPGTRLLVL.

The chain couples TRBV7-8 to TRBJ1-4, with D tentatively TRBD1 (6 bases). The CDR3 is 15 residues long. Trimming pared 5 bases from V and 7 bases from J, leaving 17 bases between. CDR1 SGHVS and CDR2 FQNEAQ come from the germline V gene. For the CDR3, the DNA is TGTGCCAGCAGCCCCGGAAGGGGGATCGGTGAAAAACTGTTTTTT. Its translation: CASSPGRGIGEKLFF.

The CDR3 spells CASSSTGGPETQYF. The DNA of the CDR3 is TGTGCCAGCAGCTCTACAGGGGGTCCAGAGACCCAGTACTTC. V usage is TRBV7-2 and J usage is TRBJ2-5, with TRBD1 matching 8 bases. V dropped 4 bases and J dropped 4; count of bases not matched to a gene: 5. Per germline, CDR1 SGHTA and CDR2 FQGNSA. The length of the CDR3 is 14 residues.

V is TRBV6-2 or TRBV6-3 and J is TRBJ2-2; unclear D gene. Germline CDR1 MNHEY, CDR2 SVGEGT. Deletions cut 6 bases from V and 4 bases from J, with 9 bases between. There are 13 residues in the CDR3. The CDR3 bases are TGTGCCAGCAGCGATCAGGTCACCGGGGAGCTGTTTTTT. This translates into CASSDQVTGELFF.

The rearrangement links TRBV2 to TRBJ2-7; D tentatively fits TRBD1 or TRBD2 (6 bases each). This CDR3 comprises 13 residues. Germline CDR1 and CDR2: SNHLY and FYNNEI. Deletions cut 10 bases from V and 12 bases from J, with 25 bases between. For the CDR3, the DNA is TGTGCCAACTTCGGGCACAGGGAGGCTACGGTGTACTTC. Its translation: CANFGHREATVYF.

The rearrangement links TRBV18 to TRBJ1-1; no clear D gene. The germline V gene has CDR1 KGHSH and CDR2 LQKENI. Deletions cut 0 bases from V and 0 bases from J, with 11 bases between. This CDR3 spans 16 amino acids. CDR3 sequence reads: CASSPPDWAVNTEAFF. The CDR3 nucleotides are TGTGCCAGCTCACCACCGGATTGGGCGGTGAACACTGAAGCTTTCTTT.

The gene calls are TRBV6-5 and TRBJ1-4; D not resolved. CDR3 length: 11 amino acids. Between the trimmed V and J ends, which lost 6 bases and 5 bases, there was a span of 4 bases. Germline V gene data show CDR1 as MNHEY and CDR2 as SVGAGI. The DNA of the CDR3 is TGTGCCAGCAGCACAAATGAAAAACTGTTTTTT. Encoded protein: CASSTNEKLFF.